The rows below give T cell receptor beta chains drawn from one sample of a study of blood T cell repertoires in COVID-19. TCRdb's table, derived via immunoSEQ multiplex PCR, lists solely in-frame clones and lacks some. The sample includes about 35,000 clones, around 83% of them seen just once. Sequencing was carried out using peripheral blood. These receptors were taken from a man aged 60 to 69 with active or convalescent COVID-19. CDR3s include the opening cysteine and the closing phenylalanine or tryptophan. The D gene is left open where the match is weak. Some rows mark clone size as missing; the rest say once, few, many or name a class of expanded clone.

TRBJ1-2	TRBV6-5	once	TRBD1	CASSRDSYGYTF	TGTGCCAGCAGCAGGGACAGCTATGGCTACACCTTC
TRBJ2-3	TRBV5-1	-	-	CASSLGSTTGADTQYF	TGCGCCAGCAGCTTGGGATCCACCACCGGGGCAGATACGCAGTATTTT
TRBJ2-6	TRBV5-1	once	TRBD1	CASRSGTAASGANVLTF	TGCGCCAGCAGATCCGGGACAGCAGCTTCTGGGGCCAACGTCCTGACTTTC
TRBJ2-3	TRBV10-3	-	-	CAISAQGTSTDTQYF	TGTGCCATCAGTGCTCAGGGAACTAGCACAGATACGCAGTATTTT
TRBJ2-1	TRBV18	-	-	CASSPEQYNEQFF	TGTGCCAGCTCACCAGAACAGTACAATGAGCAGTTCTTC
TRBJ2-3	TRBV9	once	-	CASSVAGVDTQYF	TGTGCCAGCAGCGTAGCGGGGGTGGATACGCAGTATTTT
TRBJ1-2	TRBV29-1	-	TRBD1	CSVETNIGQGFYGYTF	TGCAGCGTTGAAACGAATATAGGACAGGGCTTCTATGGCTACACCTTC
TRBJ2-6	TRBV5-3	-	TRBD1	CARSFRGQPISGANVLTF	TGTGCCAGAAGCTTTAGGGGACAGCCTATCTCTGGGGCCAACGTCCTGACTTTC
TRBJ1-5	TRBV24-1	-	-	CATSDPGWAQPQHF	TGTGCCACCAGTGATCCGGGATGGGCTCAGCCCCAGCATTTT
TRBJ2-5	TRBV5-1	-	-	CASSAGEFGETQYF	TGCGCCAGCAGCGCCGGGGAATTCGGGGAGACCCAGTACTTC
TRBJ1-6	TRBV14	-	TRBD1	CASGQGARSPLHF	TGTGCCAGCGGACAGGGGGCTAGATCACCCCTCCACTTT
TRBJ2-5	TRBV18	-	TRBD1	CASSRDRGQETQYF	TGTGCCAGCTCACGAGACAGGGGCCAAGAGACCCAGTACTTC
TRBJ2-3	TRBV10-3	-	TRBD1	CAISRQGSSTDTQYF	TGTGCCATCAGTAGACAGGGGTCATCCACAGATACGCAGTATTTT
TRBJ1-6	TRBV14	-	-	CASSQGHNQPLHF	TGTGCCAGCAGCCAAGGACACAATCAACCCCTCCACTTT
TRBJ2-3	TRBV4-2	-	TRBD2	CASSQHAGGNTDTQYF	TGTGCCAGCAGCCAACACGCGGGGGGGAACACAGATACGCAGTATTTT
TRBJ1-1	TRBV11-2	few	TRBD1	CASREEGARRTEAFF	TGTGCCAGCAGGGAGGAGGGGGCCCGAAGGACTGAAGCTTTCTTT
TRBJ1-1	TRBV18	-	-	CASSLPRGPTTEAFF	TGTGCCAGCTCGCTCCCAAGGGGTCCGACCACTGAAGCTTTCTTT
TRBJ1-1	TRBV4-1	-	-	CASSQGTENTEAFF	TGCGCCAGCAGCCAAGGGACAGAGAACACTGAAGCTTTCTTT
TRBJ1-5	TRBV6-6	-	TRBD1	CASSPTGTGGISNQPQHF	TGTGCCAGCAGTCCCACCGGGACAGGTGGTATTAGCAATCAGCCCCAGCATTTT
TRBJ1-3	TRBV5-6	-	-	CASSLGWGAGNTIYF	TGTGCCAGCAGCTTGGGATGGGGGGCTGGAAACACCATATATTTT
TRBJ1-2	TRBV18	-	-	CASSPIQGDYGYTF	TGTGCCAGCTCACCAATACAGGGAGACTATGGCTACACCTTC
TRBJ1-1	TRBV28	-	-	CASSLLQGMDTEAFF	TGTGCCAGCAGTCTTCTACAGGGAATGGACACTGAAGCTTTCTTT
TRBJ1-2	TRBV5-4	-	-	CASSPPGFYGYTF	TGTGCCAGCAGCCCGCCGGGATTCTATGGCTACACCTTC
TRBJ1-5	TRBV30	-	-	CAWSGANNQPQHF	TGTGCCTGGAGTGGGGCCAACAATCAGCCCCAGCATTTT
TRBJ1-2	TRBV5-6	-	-	CASSATGNYGYTF	TGTGCCAGCAGCGCGACGGGTAACTATGGCTACACCTTC
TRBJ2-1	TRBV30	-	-	CAWSRNSAYNEQFF	TGTGCCTGGAGTCGTAACAGTGCGTACAATGAGCAGTTCTTC
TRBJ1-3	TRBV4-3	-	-	CASSQENSIDSGNTIYF	TGCGCCAGCAGCCAAGAAAACTCTATTGACTCTGGAAACACCATATATTTT
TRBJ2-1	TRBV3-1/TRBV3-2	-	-	CASSHYGKQSSYNEQFF	TGTGCCAGCAGCCATTATGGAAAACAGAGCTCCTACAATGAGCAGTTCTTC
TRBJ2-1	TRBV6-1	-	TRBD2	CASSEQGLALGSQFF	TGTGCCAGCAGTGAACAGGGACTAGCGTTGGGTTCCCAGTTCTTC
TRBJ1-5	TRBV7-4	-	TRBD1	CASSLPPRDRGDSNQPQHF	TGTGCCAGCAGCTTACCACCCCGCGACAGGGGGGATAGCAATCAGCCCCAGCATTTT
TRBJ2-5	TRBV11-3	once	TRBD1	CASSLDSGQGAWETQYF	TGTGCCAGCAGCTTAGATTCCGGACAGGGGGCGTGGGAGACCCAGTACTTC
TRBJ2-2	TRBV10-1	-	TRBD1	CASSGGVGTGGTGELFF	TGCGCCAGCAGTGGTGGTGTAGGGACAGGGGGCACCGGGGAGCTGTTTTTT
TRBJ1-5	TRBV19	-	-	CASRVGSFNQPQHF	TGTGCCAGTAGAGTGGGGAGCTTCAATCAGCCCCAGCATTTT
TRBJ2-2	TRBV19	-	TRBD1	CASSIPRTGGVTGELFF	TGTGCCAGTAGTATACCCCGGACAGGGGGGGTCACCGGGGAGCTGTTTTTT
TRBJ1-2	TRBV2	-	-	CASSEARGNYGYTF	TGTGCCAGCAGTGAAGCCAGGGGTAACTATGGCTACACCTTC
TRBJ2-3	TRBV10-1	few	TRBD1	CATVLGTADTQYF	TGCGCCACCGTCCTCGGGACAGCTGATACGCAGTATTTT
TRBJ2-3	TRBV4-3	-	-	CASSQGPTGLGADTQYF	TGCGCCAGCAGCCAGGGGCCGACTGGGCTTGGGGCAGATACGCAGTATTTT
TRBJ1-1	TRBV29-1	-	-	CSAQEGASKAFF	TGCAGCGCCCAGGAGGGCGCGAGTAAGGCTTTCTTT
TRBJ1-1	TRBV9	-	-	CASSAQDRITEAFF	TGTGCCAGCAGCGCCCAGGACAGAATCACTGAAGCTTTCTTT
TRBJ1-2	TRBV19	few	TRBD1	CASSKTGMNYGYTF	TGTGCCAGTAGTAAGACAGGGATGAACTATGGCTACACCTTC
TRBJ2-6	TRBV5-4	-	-	CASSLLVASSGANVLTF	TGTGCCAGCAGCTTGCTAGTAGCTAGCTCTGGGGCCAACGTCCTGACTTTC
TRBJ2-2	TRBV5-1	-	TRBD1	CASSRDRGHTGELFF	TGCGCCAGCAGCCGGGACAGGGGCCACACCGGGGAGCTGTTTTTT
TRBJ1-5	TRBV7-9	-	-	CASSSTGGNQPQHF	TGTGCCAGCAGCTCCACCGGTGGCAATCAGCCCCAGCATTTT
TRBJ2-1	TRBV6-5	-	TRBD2	CASSYGGSSYNEQFF	TGTGCCAGCAGTTACGGCGGGAGCTCCTACAATGAGCAGTTCTTC
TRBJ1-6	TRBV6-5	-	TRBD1	CASRTGEVYNSPLHF	TGTGCCAGCAGAACAGGGGAGGTCTATAATTCACCCCTCCACTTT
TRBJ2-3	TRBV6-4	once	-	CASSATGSTDTQYF	TGTGCCAGCAGTGCAACAGGGTCCACAGATACGCAGTATTTT
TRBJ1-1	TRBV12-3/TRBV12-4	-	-	CASSSDGTEAFF	TGTGCCAGCAGTTCCGACGGGACAGAAGCTTTCTTT
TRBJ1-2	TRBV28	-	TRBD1	CASSLLDRGLAGGYTF	TGTGCCAGCAGTTTACTGGACAGGGGGCTTGCTGGGGGCTACACCTTC
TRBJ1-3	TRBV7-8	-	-	CASSIGGGFSGNTIYF	TGTGCCAGCAGCATCGGGGGGGGGTTCTCTGGAAACACCATATATTTT
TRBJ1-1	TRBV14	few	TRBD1	CASSHSTGWSTEAFF	TGTGCCAGCAGCCACTCGACAGGGTGGAGCACTGAAGCTTTCTTT
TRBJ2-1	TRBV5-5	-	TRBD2	CASSSLTAGGPGNEQFF	TGTGCCAGCAGCTCGTTAACAGCGGGGGGGCCAGGTAATGAGCAGTTCTTC
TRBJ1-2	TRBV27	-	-	CASRTLTGPGGYTF	TGTGCCAGCAGAACCCTTACAGGGCCCGGGGGCTACACCTTC
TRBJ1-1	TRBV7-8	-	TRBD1	CASSYQTGGNTEAFF	TGTGCCAGCAGCTACCAGACAGGGGGGAACACTGAAGCTTTCTTT
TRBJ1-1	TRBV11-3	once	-	CASSTGFTEAFF	TGTGCCAGCAGCACAGGGTTTACTGAAGCTTTCTTT